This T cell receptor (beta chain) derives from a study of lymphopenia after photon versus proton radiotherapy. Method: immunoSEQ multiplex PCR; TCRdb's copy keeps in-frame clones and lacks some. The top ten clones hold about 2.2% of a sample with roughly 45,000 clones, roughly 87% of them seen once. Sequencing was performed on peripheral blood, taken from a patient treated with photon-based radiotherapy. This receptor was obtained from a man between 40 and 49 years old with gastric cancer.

This CDR3 is CASSKSPGQGNSGANVLTF. The CDR3 DNA reads TGTGCCAGCAGCAAATCCCCGGGACAGGGGAACTCTGGGGCCAACGTCCTGACTTTC. This sequence joins TRBV21-1 and TRBJ2-6; the table's TRBD1 call for D was not verified on the DNA. TRBV21-1 is shown as a pseudogene. CDR3 length: 19 residues.